This T cell receptor beta chain was sequenced in a study of cytomegalovirus exposure and HLA in healthy donors (dated by TCRdb to 2016 to 2017). Describing the broader study: The roughly 670 repertoires of the first cohort and the 95 to 150 validation repertoires were produced on the same platform, according to a later analysis. The aim of the study was to test whether cataloging public T cell receptors could identify signatures of past pathogen exposure. To predict cytomegalovirus infection status, the study combined high-throughput TCR immunosequencing, statistical association of individual TCRs with disease status, and machine learning. A separate validation cohort of about 110 different subjects was used in addition to the roughly 700-subject first cohort. The investigation overall reported the following: Most TCR sequences were seen in very few donors, while some public TCRs were found in many individuals. A later analysis had no HLA typing for the validation cohort, so co-occurrence there was scored across all 120 or so repertoires. In both the original and validation cohorts, the classifier was reported to diagnose cytomegalovirus status with high specificity and sensitivity. The authors suggested that the approach could potentially be extended to other disease states and immunological phenotypes. A few of the identified cytomegalovirus-associated TCR beta chains were confirmed in vitro to be specific for cytomegalovirus antigens. In a later analysis, TCRs clustered in the first cohort were found to also tend to co-occur in the 110 or so validation repertoires, with approximately 94% of cluster scores above 0. A total of around 150 TCR beta chains were listed by the study as associated with cytomegalovirus.

About this clone itself: There is no known antigen for this receptor. No base-level quality is on record; no much larger clone is a single base apart.

Separate from the roughly 660-subject first cohort, the validation cohort of about 130 subjects was the group to which the donors belonged. Library prep was done by the immunoSEQ multiplex PCR assay. The paper's processing steps were these. A statistical classification framework was developed to diagnose cytomegalovirus status using the catalog of TCR beta chain sequences. TCRdb's version of the immuneACCESS table is confined to in-frame rearrangements and falls short of the full clone set. An unresolved V gene accounts for under half of the shortfall where checked; the remainder is of unknown origin. V, J and clone size were drawn from that table, and D and trimming were deduced from the DNA. For this sample there are tens of thousands of clones; around nine tenths appear just once. The top ten clones comprise around 1.7% of the sample. What was sequenced was PBMCs. The receptor was derived from a woman under 30 in good health and CMV-seronegative.

This receptor carries the CDR3 CASSFLTSDTQYF. The bases are TGTGCCAGCAGCTTCCTTACTAGCGATACGCAGTATTTT. This receptor chain uses TRBV13 and TRBJ2-3; tentative D gene TRBD2, with 6 bases matching. Its CDR3 holds 13 amino acids, cysteine through phenylalanine. The entry retains the CDR3 DNA only, 39 bases that are in frame from base 1. V is shortened by 3 bases, J by 6 bases, and the region joining them spans 10 bases. The germline V gene (reference sequence) sets CDR1 to PRHDT and CDR2 to FYEKMQ.